The sequence of this T cell receptor (beta chain) was determined in a study of shared clonotypes between healthy human individuals. On the study more broadly: Per donor, CD8 memory used one plate, CD8 naive used two, CD4 memory used three and CD4 naive used three.

Measured with immunoSEQ multiplex PCR; TCRdb has only the in-frame clones, and not every one. The data hold some 2.4 million clones, with over 85% observed a single time. To note about this clone: Its antigen is not known.

Study findings and constraints: What limited the represented genetic and exposure-history diversity was the small number of donors.

The CDR3 length is 11 residues. The ends were cut back, 4 bases at V and 14 bases at J, with 10 bases in the middle. Per the germline V gene, CDR1 is SGHRS and CDR2 is YFSETQ. This sequence was found in a man younger than 30 in good health. Some clones in this sample may be carry-over from other donors' samples. The chain employs TRBV5-1 and TRBJ1-6; D not resolved. Sequenced: naive CD4+ T cells from PBMCs. Documented subset: CD45RA+ positively selected. CDR3 in amino acids: CASSAGPTLHF. DNA for the CDR3: TGCGCCAGCAGCGCAGGCCCGACCCTCCACTTT.